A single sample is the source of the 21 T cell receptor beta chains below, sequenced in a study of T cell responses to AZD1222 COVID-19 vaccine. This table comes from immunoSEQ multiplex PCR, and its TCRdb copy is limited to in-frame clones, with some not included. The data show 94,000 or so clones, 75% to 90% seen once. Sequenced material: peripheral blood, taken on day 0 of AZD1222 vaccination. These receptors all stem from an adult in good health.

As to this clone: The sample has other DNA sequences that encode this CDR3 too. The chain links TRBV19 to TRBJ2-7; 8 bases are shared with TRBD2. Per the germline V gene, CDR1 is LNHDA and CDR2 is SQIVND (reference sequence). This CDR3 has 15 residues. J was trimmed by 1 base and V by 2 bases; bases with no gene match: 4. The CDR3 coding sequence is TGTGCCAGTAGTATAACTAGCGGAGGATCCTACGAGCAGTACTTC. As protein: CASSITSGGSYEQYF.

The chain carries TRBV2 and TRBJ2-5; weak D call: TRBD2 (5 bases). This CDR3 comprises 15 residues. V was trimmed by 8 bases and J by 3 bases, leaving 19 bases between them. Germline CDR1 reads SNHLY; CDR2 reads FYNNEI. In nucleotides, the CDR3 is TGTGCCAGCTTGTGGGAGTCGGGGTCTAAAGAGACCCAGTACTTC. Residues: CASLWESGSKETQYF.

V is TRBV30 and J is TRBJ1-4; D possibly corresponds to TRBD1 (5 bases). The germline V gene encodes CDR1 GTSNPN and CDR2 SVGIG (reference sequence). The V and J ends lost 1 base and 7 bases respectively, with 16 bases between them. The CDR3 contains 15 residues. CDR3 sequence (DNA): TGTGCCTGGAGTGGTGGAAGGGGATCCCCTGAAAAACTGTTTTTT. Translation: CAWSGGRGSPEKLFF.

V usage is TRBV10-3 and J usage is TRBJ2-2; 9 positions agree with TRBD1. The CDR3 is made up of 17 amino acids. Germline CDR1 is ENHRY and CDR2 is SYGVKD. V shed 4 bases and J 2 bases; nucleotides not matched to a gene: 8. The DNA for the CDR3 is TGTGCCATCAGTGGATCCGGGACAGGGCTTAACACCGGGGAGCTGTTTTTT. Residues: CAISGSGTGLNTGELFF.

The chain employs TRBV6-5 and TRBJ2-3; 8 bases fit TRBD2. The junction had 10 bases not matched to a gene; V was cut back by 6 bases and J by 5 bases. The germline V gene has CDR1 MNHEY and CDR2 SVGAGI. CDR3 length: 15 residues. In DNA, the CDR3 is TGTGCCAGCAGATACGGAGCGGGAGCGATAGATACGCAGTATTTT. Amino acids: CASRYGAGAIDTQYF.

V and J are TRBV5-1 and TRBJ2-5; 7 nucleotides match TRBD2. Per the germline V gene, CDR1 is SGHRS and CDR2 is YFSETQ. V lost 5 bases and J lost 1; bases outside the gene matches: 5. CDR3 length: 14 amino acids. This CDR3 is CASSTGRLQETQYF. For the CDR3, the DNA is TGCGCCAGCAGTACCGGGAGGCTCCAAGAGACCCAGTACTTC.

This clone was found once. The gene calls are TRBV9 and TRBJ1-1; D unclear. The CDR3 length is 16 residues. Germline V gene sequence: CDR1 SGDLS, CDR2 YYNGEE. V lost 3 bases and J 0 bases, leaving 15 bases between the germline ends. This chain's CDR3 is CASSAPLGNMNTEAFF. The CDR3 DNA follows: TGTGCCAGCAGCGCCCCGTTGGGAAACATGAACACTGAAGCTTTCTTT.

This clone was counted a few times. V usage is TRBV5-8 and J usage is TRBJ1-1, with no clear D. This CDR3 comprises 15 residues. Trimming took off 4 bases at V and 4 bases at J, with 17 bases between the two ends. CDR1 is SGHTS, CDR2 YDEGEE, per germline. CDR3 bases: TGTGCCAGCAGCCCTCTCGCGACCCCGAGCACTGAAGCTTTCTTT. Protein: CASSPLATPSTEAFF.

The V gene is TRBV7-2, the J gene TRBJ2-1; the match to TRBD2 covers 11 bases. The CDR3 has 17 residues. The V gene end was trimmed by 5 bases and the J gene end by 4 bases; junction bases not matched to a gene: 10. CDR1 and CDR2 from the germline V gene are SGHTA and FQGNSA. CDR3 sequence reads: CASSSQLTSGTYNEQFF. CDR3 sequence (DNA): TGTGCCAGCAGCAGCCAACTGACTAGCGGGACGTACAATGAGCAGTTCTTC.

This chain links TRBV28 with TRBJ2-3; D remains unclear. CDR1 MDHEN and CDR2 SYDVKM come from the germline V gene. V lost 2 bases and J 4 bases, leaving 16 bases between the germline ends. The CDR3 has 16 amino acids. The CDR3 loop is CASSLLQTAGSDTQYF. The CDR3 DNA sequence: TGTGCCAGCAGTTTACTGCAGACGGCCGGGTCAGATACGCAGTATTTT. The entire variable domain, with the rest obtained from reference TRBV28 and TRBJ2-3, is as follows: DVKVTQSSRYLVKRTGEKVFLECVQDMDHENMFWYRQDPGLGLRLIYFSYDVKMKEKGDIPEGYSVSREKKERFSLILESASTNQTSMYLCASSLLQTAGSDTQYFGPGTRLTVL.

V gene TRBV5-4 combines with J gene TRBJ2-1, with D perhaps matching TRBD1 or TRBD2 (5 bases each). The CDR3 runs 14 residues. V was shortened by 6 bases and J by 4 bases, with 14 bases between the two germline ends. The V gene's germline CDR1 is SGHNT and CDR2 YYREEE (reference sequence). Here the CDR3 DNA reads TGTGCCAGCAACCCAAAGGGGAGTTACAATGAGCAGTTCTTC. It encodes CASNPKGSYNEQFF.

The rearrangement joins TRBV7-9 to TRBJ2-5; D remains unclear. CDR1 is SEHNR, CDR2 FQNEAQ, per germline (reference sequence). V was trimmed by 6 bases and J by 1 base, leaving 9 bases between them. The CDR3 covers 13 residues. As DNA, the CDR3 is TGTGCCAGCAGTCAAGGGCCCCAAGAGACCCAGTACTTC. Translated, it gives CASSQGPQETQYF.

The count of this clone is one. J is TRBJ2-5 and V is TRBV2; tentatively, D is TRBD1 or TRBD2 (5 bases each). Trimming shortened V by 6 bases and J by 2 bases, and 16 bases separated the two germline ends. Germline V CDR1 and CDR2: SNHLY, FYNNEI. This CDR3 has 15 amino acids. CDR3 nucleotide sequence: TGTGCCAGCAGGATCCTCGGGACCCCTCAAGAGACCCAGTACTTC. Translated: CASRILGTPQETQYF.

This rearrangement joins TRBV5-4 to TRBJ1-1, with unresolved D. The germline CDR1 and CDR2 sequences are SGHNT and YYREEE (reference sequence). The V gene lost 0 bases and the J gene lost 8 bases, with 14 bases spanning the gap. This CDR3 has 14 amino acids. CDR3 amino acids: CASSLAGRQGEAFF. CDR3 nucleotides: TGTGCCAGCAGCTTGGCCGGCCGTCAAGGGGAAGCTTTCTTT.

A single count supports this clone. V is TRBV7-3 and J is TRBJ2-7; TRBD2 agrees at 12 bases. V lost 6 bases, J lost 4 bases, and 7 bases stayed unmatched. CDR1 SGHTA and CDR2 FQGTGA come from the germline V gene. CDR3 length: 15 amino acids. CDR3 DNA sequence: TGTGCCAGCAGGACGACTAGCGGGAGCCGGTACGAGCAGTACTTC. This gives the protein CASRTTSGSRYEQYF.

Written as DNA, the CDR3 is TGTGCCAGCTCACCAGTAAACCAGGGACTTAACTATGGCTACACCTTC. This encodes CASSPVNQGLNYGYTF. The chain recombines TRBV18 with TRBJ1-2, with D possibly being TRBD1 (5 bases). The V and J ends lost 2 bases and 1 base respectively, with 14 bases between them. CDR1 is KGHSH and CDR2 is LQKENI in the germline V gene. The CDR3 spans 16 residues.

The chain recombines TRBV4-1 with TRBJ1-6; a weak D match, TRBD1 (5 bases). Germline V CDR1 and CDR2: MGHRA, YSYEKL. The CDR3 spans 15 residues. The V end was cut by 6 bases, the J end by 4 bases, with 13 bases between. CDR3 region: CASSLGTGYNSPLHF. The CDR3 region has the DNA TGCGCCAGCAGTCTCGGGACGGGATATAATTCACCCCTCCACTTT.

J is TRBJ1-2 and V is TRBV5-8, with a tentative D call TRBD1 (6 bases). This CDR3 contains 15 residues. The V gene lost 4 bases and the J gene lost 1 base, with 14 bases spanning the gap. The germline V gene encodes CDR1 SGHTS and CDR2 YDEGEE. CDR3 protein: CASSPRTDFNYGYTF. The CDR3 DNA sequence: TGTGCCAGCAGCCCCCGGACAGATTTTAACTATGGCTACACCTTC.

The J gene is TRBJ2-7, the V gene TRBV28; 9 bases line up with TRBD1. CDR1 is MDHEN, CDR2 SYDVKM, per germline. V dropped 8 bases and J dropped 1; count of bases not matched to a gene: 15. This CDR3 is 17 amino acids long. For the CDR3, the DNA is TGTGCCAGCGTACCGGGACAGGGTCATTTTGCATCCTACGAGCAGTACTTC. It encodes CASVPGQGHFASYEQYF.

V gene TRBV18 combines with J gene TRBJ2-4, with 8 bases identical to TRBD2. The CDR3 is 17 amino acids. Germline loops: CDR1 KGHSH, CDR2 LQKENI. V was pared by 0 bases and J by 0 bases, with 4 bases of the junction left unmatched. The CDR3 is CASSPPSGSQAKNIQYF. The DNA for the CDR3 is TGTGCCAGCTCACCACCGAGCGGGAGTCAAGCCAAAAACATTCAGTACTTC.

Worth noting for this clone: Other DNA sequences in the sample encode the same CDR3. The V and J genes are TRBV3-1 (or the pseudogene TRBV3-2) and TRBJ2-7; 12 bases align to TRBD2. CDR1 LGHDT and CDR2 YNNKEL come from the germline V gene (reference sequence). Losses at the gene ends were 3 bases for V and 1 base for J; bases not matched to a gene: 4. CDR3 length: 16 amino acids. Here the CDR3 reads CASSQGLAGSSYEQYF. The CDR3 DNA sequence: TGTGCCAGCAGCCAGGGACTAGCGGGTAGTTCCTACGAGCAGTACTTC.